This T cell receptor (beta chain) was observed in a study of cytomegalovirus exposure and HLA in healthy donors. The study's findings and limits: According to reports, the classifier identified cytomegalovirus status with high specificity and sensitivity. Productive rates of about 87% or about 30% were seen for most TCR beta V segments in an earlier analysis.

On this clone: Antigen unknown.

Germline assignment: CDR1 LNHDA and CDR2 SQIVND (reference sequence). The length of the CDR3 is 17 residues. Trimming removed 1 base from V and 5 bases from J; junction bases left unmatched: 13. PCR employed 60 Vbeta and 13 Jbeta primers. In the study's own analysis: In a later analysis, 80 million to 100 million unique TCR beta chains included roughly 11 million shared by two or more donors. TCRdb's table, derived via immunoSEQ multiplex PCR, lists solely in-frame clones and lacks some. V, J and clone size reflect that table, while D and trimming were determined from the DNA. This table holds about 160,000 clones, about 70% found once.

The origin of this receptor is a woman aged 40 to 50 in good health and CMV-seropositive. Sequenced material: PBMCs. The chain uses TRBV19 and TRBJ2-7; TRBD2 aligns across 8 bases. CDR3 DNA: TGTGCCAGTAGTATAGGCAGCGGGGGCGCAGCCGGCCACGAGCAGTACTTC. This sequence encodes CASSIGSGGAAGHEQYF.